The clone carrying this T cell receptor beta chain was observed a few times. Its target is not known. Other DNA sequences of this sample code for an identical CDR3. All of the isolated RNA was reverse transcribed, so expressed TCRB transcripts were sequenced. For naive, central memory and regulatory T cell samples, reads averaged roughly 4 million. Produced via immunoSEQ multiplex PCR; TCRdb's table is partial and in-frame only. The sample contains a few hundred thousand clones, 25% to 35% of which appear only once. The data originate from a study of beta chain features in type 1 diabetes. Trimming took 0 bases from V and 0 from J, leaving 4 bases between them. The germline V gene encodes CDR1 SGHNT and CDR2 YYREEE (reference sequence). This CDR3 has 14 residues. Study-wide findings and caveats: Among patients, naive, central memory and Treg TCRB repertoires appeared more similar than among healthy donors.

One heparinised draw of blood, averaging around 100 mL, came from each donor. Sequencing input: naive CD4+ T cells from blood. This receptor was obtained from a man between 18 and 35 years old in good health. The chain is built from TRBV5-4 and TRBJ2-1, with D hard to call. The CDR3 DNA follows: TGTGCCAGCAGCTTGGATAGCTCCTACAATGAGCAGTTCTTC. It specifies CASSLDSSYNEQFF.